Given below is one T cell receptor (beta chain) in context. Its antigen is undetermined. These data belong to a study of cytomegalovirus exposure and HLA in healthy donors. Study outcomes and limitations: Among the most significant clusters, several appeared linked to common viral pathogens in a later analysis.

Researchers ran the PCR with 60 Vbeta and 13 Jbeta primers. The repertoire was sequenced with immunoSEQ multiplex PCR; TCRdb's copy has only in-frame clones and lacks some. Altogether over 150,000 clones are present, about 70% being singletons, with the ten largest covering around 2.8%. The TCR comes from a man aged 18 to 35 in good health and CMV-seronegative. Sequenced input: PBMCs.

CDR3 sequence (DNA): TGTGCCAGCTCACCACGGGGAGGGGACGAGCAGTACGTC. Translating it yields CASSPRGGDEQYV. The V and J genes are TRBV18 and TRBJ2-7, with TRBD2 identical over 7 bases. With 1 base clipped from V and 5 bases from J, the junction kept 2 bases outside the gene matches. The CDR3 covers 13 residues. Germline CDR1 and CDR2: KGHSH and LQKENI.